Sequencing of this TCR beta chain was carried out in a study of T cell clonality in common variable immunodeficiency. CDR3 length equals 14 residues. Germline V gene data show CDR1 as SGHVS and CDR2 as FQNEAQ. V lost 1 base, J lost 3 bases, and 7 bases lay in between. Overall study findings and caveats: Compared with controls, CVID subjects had fewer shared TCRbeta clones. Repertoire-complication correlations in CVID were limited by patient heterogeneity. What drives increased CVID clonality needs T cell subpopulation sequencing.

This clone occurred many times. The antigen is unknown. The read gets to within 3 residues of the CDR3 end, and the germline J gene fills in the rest. Other DNA sequences of this sample code for an identical CDR3. CVID and control samples used equivalent genomic DNA input. The assay was immunoSEQ multiplex PCR, and TCRdb's table has in-frame clones only and misses some. This sample carries tens of thousands of clones, none of them present only once. The material sequenced was peripheral blood mononuclear cells. V usage is TRBV7-8 and J usage is TRBJ1-3; maybe TRBD1 (5 bases). This TCR was sampled from a person aged 18 to 69 in good health. CDR3 DNA (partial): TGTGCCAGCAGCTTAGAGGGGCTTGGAAACACC. The encoded protein is CASSLEGLGNT. In full, the CDR3 reads CASSLEGLGNTIYF. The variable domain in full, completed from reference TRBV7-8 and TRBJ1-3, reads GAGVSQSPRYKVAKRGQDVALRCDPISGHVSLFWYQQALGQGPEFLTYFQNEAQLDKSGLPSDRFFAERPEGSVSTLKIQRTQQEDSAVYLCASSLEGLGNTIYFGEGSWLTVV.